The 9 T cell receptor beta chains below were found in one sample sequenced in a study of shared clonotypes between healthy human individuals. Measured with immunoSEQ multiplex PCR; TCRdb has only the in-frame clones, and not every one. The table includes approximately 440,000 clones, approximately 77% detected once. The sequencing input was PBMCs. Every receptor here comes from a woman aged 40 to 49 in good health. Some clones in this sample may be carry-over from other donors' samples.

The chain links TRBV7-3 to TRBJ1-1, with D possibly being TRBD1 (6 bases). Trimming removed 2 bases from V and 1 base from J, with 11 bases in between. The CDR3 extends over 15 amino acids. Germline V lookup: CDR1 SGHTA, CDR2 FQGTGA. The CDR3 coding sequence is TGTGCCAGCAGCTTATCCCCGGGACAGAACACTGAAGCTTTCTTT. Translation gives CASSLSPGQNTEAFF.

The chain has TRBV7-9 and TRBJ2-2, with D unclear. V dropped 7 bases and J dropped 6 bases, with 12 bases sitting between them. Germline V gives CDR1 SEHNR, CDR2 FQNEAQ (reference sequence). CDR3 length: 13 residues. The CDR3: CASTEAQAGELFF. The CDR3 nucleotides are TGTGCCAGCACCGAAGCGCAGGCCGGGGAGCTGTTTTTT.

The chain joins TRBV30 to TRBJ1-1, with unresolved D. Per the germline V gene, CDR1 is GTSNPN and CDR2 is SVGIG (reference sequence). The CDR3 contains 12 residues. V lost 4 bases, J lost 4 bases, and 10 bases lay in between. The CDR3 reads CAWNGRSTEAFF. The CDR3 bases are TGTGCCTGGAATGGACGGAGCACTGAAGCTTTCTTT.

V gene TRBV4-1 combines with J gene TRBJ2-3, with 7 bases fitting TRBD2. The J segment lost 5 bases and the V segment lost 7 bases, leaving 12 bases of the junction unmatched. The germline V gene has CDR1 MGHRA and CDR2 YSYEKL. This CDR3 has 15 amino acids. CDR3 loop: CASTTGGRAEDTQYF. The CDR3 DNA follows: TGCGCCAGCACAACTGGGGGGAGGGCCGAAGATACGCAGTATTTT.

This rearrangement joins TRBV5-1 to TRBJ1-1; TRBD1 matches at 10 bases. CDR1 is SGHRS and CDR2 is YFSETQ in the germline V gene. The V and J ends lost 2 bases and 4 bases, in that order; junction bases with no gene match: 5. The CDR3 is 15 amino acids. CDR3 in amino acids: CASSFTTGGVTEAFF. In nucleotides, the CDR3 is TGCGCCAGCAGCTTTACGACAGGGGGCGTCACTGAAGCTTTCTTT.

This clone was seen a few times. The J gene is TRBJ1-1, the V gene TRBV18, with 7 positions matching TRBD1. The CDR3 runs to 15 residues. The germline gives CDR1 KGHSH, CDR2 LQKENI. J gave up 5 bases and V 6 bases, and 12 bases lay outside the gene matches. CDR3 in amino acids: CASSPQGDGETEAFF. The CDR3, as DNA: TGTGCCAGCTCGCCTCAGGGGGATGGAGAAACTGAAGCTTTCTTT.

V usage is TRBV6-1 and J usage is TRBJ1-3, with no clear D. With 3 bases removed from V and 1 base from J, the gap between germline ends came to 13 bases. Germline V gives CDR1 MNHNS, CDR2 SASEGT. The CDR3 is 16 amino acids. The CDR3 spells CASSEAPDPSGNTIYF. CDR3 DNA: TGTGCCAGCAGTGAGGCACCGGACCCTTCTGGAAACACCATATATTTT.

Of note for this clone: At one boundary the junction diverges from the germline segment, which might be a read error. V and J are TRBV28 and TRBJ1-1, with 9 positions matching TRBD1. This CDR3 has 14 residues. Germline-derived CDR1 and CDR2 are MDHEN and SYDVKM. The CDR3 DNA reads TGTGCTAGCAAAGGGACAGGGAGGTACACTGAAGCTTTCTTT. It is translated as CASKGTGRYTEAFF.

The rearrangement joins TRBV30 to TRBJ2-2, with a possible D match to TRBD1 (5 bases). Trimming pared 0 bases from V and 6 bases from J, leaving 14 bases between. The CDR3 sequence is 15 residues long. CDR1 is GTSNPN and CDR2 is SVGIG in the germline V gene (reference sequence). The chain's CDR3 is CAWSVPRTRAGELFF. The DNA of the CDR3 is TGTGCCTGGAGTGTTCCCCGGACAAGGGCCGGGGAGCTGTTTTTT.